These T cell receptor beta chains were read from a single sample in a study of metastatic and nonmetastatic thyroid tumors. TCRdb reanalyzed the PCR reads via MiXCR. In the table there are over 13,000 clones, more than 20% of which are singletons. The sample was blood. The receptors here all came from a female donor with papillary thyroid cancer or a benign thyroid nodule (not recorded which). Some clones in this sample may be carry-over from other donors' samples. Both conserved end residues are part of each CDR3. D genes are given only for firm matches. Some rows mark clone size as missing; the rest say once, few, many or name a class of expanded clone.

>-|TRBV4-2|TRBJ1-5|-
TGTGCCAGCAGCCAAGGGGACGGTCATCAGCCCCAGCATTTT
CASSQGDGHQPQHF
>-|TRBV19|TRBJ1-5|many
TGTGCCAGTAGTTCCGACAGAATTTATAGCAATCAGCCCCAGCATTTT
CASSSDRIYSNQPQHF
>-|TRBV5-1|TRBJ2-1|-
TGCGCCAGCAGCTCGCAGGGTTCTCTTAGGGATGAGCAGTTCTTC
CASSSQGSLRDEQFF
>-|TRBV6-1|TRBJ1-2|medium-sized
TGTGCCAGCAGTCGACTCGGGGGCGGGCAGGGTAACTATGGCTACACCTTC
CASSRLGGGQGNYGYTF
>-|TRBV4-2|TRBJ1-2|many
TGTGCCAGCAGCCCCTGGGCCGTAAGGGACGGCACTAACTATGGCTACACCTTC
CASSPWAVRDGTNYGYTF
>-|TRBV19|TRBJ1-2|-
TGTGCCAGTAGAGGGGTGGCACTCGCCTTAAACTATGGCTACACCTTC
CASRGVALALNYGYTF
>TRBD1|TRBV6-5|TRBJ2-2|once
TGTGCCAGCAGTTTCGGGACAGGGTGGACCGGGGAGCTGTTTTTT
CASSFGTGWTGELFF
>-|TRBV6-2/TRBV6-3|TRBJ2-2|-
TGTGCCAGCAGTTCCGTGGGCTCGGAGAATCCCGGGGAGCCGTTCTTT
CASSSVGSENPGEPFF
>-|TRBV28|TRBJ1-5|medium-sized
TGTGCCAGCAGTTACGAGTCCAATCAGCCCCAGCATTTT
CASSYESNQPQHF
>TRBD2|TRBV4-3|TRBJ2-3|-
TGCGCCAGCGGGACTACCCATAGCACAGATACGCAGTATTTT
CASGTTHSTDTQYF
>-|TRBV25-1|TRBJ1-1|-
TGTGCCAGCAGTACTAGGACCGCGAACACTGAAGCTTTATTT
CASSTRTANTEALF
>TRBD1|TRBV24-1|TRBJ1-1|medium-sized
TGTGCCACCAGTGAGGGACAGTTGAACACTGAAGCTTTCTTT
CATSEGQLNTEAFF
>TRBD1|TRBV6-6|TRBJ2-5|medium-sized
TGTGCCAGCAGTTACGGACAGGGTTATTTCGGAGAGACCCAGTACTTC
CASSYGQGYFGETQYF
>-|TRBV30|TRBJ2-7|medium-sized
TGTGCCTGTCGACAGAGACGTACCTACGAGCAGTACTTC
CACRQRRTYEQYF
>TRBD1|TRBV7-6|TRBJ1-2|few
TGTGCCAGCACCCAAAGACAGGGAGATGGCCACACCTTC
CASTQRQGDGHTF
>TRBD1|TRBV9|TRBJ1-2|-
TGTGCCAGCATCGTAGCCCCAGGGGGCTATGTCTACACCTTC
CASIVAPGGYVYTF
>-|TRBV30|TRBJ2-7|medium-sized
TGTGCCTGCCGGACGGGAACCTACGAGCAGTACTTC
CACRTGTYEQYF
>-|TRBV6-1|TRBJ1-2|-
TGTGCCAGCAGTGACCAACGGGTTTGGGGGGGCGGCTACACCTTC
CASSDQRVWGGGYTF
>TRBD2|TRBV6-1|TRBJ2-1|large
TGTGCCAGCAGTGAACTAGCGGGATCCTACAATGAGCAGTTCTTC
CASSELAGSYNEQFF
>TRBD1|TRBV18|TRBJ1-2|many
TGTGCCAGCTCACCTTCGGCAGGGGGATATGGCTACACCTTC
CASSPSAGGYGYTF
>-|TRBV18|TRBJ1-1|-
TGTGCCAGCTCACCCCAGGTGTTGGACACTGAAGCTTTCTTT
CASSPQVLDTEAFF
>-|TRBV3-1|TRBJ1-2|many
TGTGCCAGCTCTCGGGTTAACTATGGCTACACCTTC
CASSRVNYGYTF
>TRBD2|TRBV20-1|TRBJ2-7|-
TGCAGTGCTATAGGTAGCGGGAGCGACGAGCAGTACTTC
CSAIGSGSDEQYF
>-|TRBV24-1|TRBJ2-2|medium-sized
TGTGCCACCGGAAGGAGGGCATCAGCCACCGGGGAGCTGTTTTTT
CATGRRASATGELFF
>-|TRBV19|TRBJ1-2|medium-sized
TGTGCCAGTAGTATTCCAGGGGACCTCTATGGCTACACCTTC
CASSIPGDLYGYTF
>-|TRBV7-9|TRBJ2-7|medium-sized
TGTGCCAGCAGCTCTCGGACATCCTACGAGCAGTACTTC
CASSSRTSYEQYF
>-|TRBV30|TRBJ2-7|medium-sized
TGTGCCTGGAGTGTGGGGACTTACTCCTACGAGCAGTACTTC
CAWSVGTYSYEQYF
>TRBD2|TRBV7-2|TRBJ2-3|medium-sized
TGTGCCAGCAGCCTGACTAGCGGAAGCACAGATACGCAGTATTTT
CASSLTSGSTDTQYF
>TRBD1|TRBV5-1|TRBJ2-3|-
TGCGCCAGCAGCTTGGTCGGGACAGGGGGAGCTGATACGCAGTATTTT
CASSLVGTGGADTQYF
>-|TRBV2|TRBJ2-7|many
TGTGCCAGCAGTGAGGGCCTCTACGAGCAGTACTTC
CASSEGLYEQYF
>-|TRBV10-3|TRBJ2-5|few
TGTGCCATCAGTGCAGGGTACGGGCGGGCCGTAGAGACCCAGTACTTC
CAISAGYGRAVETQYF
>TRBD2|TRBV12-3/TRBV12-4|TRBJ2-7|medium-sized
TGTGCCAGCAGTACCCCGGGGGGGAAGGTTTACGAGCAGTACTTC
CASSTPGGKVYEQYF
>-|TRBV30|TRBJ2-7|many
TGTGCCCTCGGTAGAGAGCTCTTC
CALGRELF
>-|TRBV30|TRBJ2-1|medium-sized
TGTGCCTGGGGGATTAGTGAGGGAGGTTACAATGAGCAGTTCTTC
CAWGISEGGYNEQFF
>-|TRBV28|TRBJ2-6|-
TGTGCCAGCAACCCCCGCGTGGGGGGCTCCCCTGGGGCCAACGTCCTGACTTTC
CASNPRVGGSPGANVLTF
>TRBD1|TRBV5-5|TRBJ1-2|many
TGTGCCACTCGTGCAGGGGGGACAGACATCTATGGCTACACCTTC
CATRAGGTDIYGYTF
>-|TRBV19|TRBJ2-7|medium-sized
TGTGCCAGTAGTATGGTGGGGAACGAGCAGTACTTC
CASSMVGNEQYF
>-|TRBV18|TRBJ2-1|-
TGTGCCAGCTCACCCGGGACTCGACACAATGAGCAGTTCTTC
CASSPGTRHNEQFF
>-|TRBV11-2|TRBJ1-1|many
TGTGCCAGCAGCGCTCCGGGAGAGGAATTGAACACTGAAGCTTTCTTT
CASSAPGEELNTEAFF
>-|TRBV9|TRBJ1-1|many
TGTGCCAGCAGCGTAGGGGGTGCCACTGAAGCTTTCTTT
CASSVGGATEAFF
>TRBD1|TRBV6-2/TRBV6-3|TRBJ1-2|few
TGTGCCAGCAGTTATACAGGGGGCTTGAGGAGTGACTATGGCTACACCTTC
CASSYTGGLRSDYGYTF
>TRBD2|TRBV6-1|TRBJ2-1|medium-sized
TGTGCCAGCAGTGAATGGGGAAGGGGACTAGCGGCCAATGAGCAGTTCTTC
CASSEWGRGLAANEQFF
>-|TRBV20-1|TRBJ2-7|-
TGCAGTGCTAGAGAGGCTATGGATGAGCAGTACTTC
CSAREAMDEQYF
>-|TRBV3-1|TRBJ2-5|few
TGTGCCAGCAGCCAAAGGCGGAGCCGCGACCCCAAAGAAACCCAGTACTTC
CASSQRRSRDPKETQYF
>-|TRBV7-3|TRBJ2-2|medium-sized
TGTGCCAGCAGCTCCGGCGCCGGGGAGCTGTTTTTT
CASSSGAGELFF
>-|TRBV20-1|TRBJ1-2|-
TGCAGTGCTAGAATGTGGGGAGGGGGAAGCTACACCTTC
CSARMWGGGSYTF
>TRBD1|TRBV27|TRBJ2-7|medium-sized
TGTGCCAGCAGTTTACTCACAGGGGGCAGGGACGAGCAGTACTTC
CASSLLTGGRDEQYF
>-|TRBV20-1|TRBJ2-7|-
TGCAGTGCTAGAGATCACAGGTTAGAAACGAACGAGCAGTACTTC
CSARDHRLETNEQYF
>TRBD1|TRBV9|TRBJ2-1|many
TGTGCCAGCAGCTTCCGGGACAGCAATGAGCAGTTCTTC
CASSFRDSNEQFF
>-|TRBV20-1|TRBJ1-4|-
TGCAGTGCTAGAAGTGGGGGAACTAATGAAAAACTGTTTTTT
CSARSGGTNEKLFF
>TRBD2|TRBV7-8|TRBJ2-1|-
TGTGCCAGCAGCGGGAGGACTAGCGGGGCCCTAGGGGATGAGCAGTTCTTC
CASSGRTSGALGDEQFF
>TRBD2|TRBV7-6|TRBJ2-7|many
TGTGCCAGCAGCTTAGGTGTAGCGGGCAGCTCCTACGAGCAGTACTTC
CASSLGVAGSSYEQYF
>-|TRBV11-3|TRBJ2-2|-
TGTGCCAGCAGCTTACAGTTAACCGGGGAGCTGTTTTTT
CASSLQLTGELFF
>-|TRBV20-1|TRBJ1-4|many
TGCAGTGCCCCCACAGGGAATGAAAAACTGTTTTTT
CSAPTGNEKLFF